This entry lists 13 T cell receptor beta chains sequenced from one sample in a study of blood T cell repertoires in COVID-19. Assay used: immunoSEQ multiplex PCR; TCRdb lists only in-frame clones, some missing. The sample has roughly 75,000 clones; approximately 92% are singletons. Material: peripheral blood. These receptors were obtained from a human donor in a cohort sampled during active COVID-19.

The V call is TRBV3-1 (or the pseudogene TRBV3-2), the J call TRBJ1-4; the D is unclear. With 1 base removed from V and 8 bases from J, the gap between germline ends came to 14 bases. Germline V lookup: CDR1 LGHDT, CDR2 YNNKEL (reference sequence). The CDR3 has 15 amino acids. The DNA for the CDR3 is TGTGCCAGCAGCCAAGCTTCCGCCCGAGGCGAAAAACTGTTTTTT. Encoded protein: CASSQASARGEKLFF.

The chain has TRBV5-4 and TRBJ2-5; 7 bases are shared with TRBD2. There are 13 residues in the CDR3. From germline, CDR1 is SGHNT and CDR2 YYREEE (reference sequence). The V gene end was trimmed by 4 bases and the J gene end by 5 bases; junction bases not matched to a gene: 5. The CDR3 sequence: CASSDQLAETQYF. In DNA, the CDR3 is TGTGCCAGCAGCGACCAACTAGCGGAGACCCAGTACTTC.

The chain carries TRBV18 and TRBJ1-6, with D hard to call. This CDR3 spans 15 amino acids. V dropped 6 bases and J dropped 7 bases, with 16 bases sitting between them. Looked up from germline, CDR1 is KGHSH and CDR2 is LQKENI. CDR3 residues: CASSNDNRLNSPLHF. The CDR3, as DNA: TGTGCCAGCTCGAACGACAACCGGCTCAATTCACCCCTCCACTTT.

The chain uses TRBV5-1 and TRBJ1-1, with 9 bases that match TRBD1. The germline V gene encodes CDR1 SGHRS and CDR2 YFSETQ. V dropped 0 bases and J dropped 0; count of bases not matched to a gene: 6. The CDR3 is made up of 17 amino acids. DNA of the CDR3: TGCGCCAGCAGCTTGGAGGGACAGGGTTACATGAACACTGAAGCTTTCTTT. It specifies CASSLEGQGYMNTEAFF.

The chain uses TRBV7-2 and TRBJ1-2, with D perhaps matching TRBD1 (5 bases). Germline V gives CDR1 SGHTA, CDR2 FQGNSA. Deletions cut 5 bases from V and 2 bases from J, with 18 bases between. This CDR3 comprises 16 residues. In DNA form, the CDR3 reads TGTGCCAGCAGCCGGGGGGTCGGGGCACCCAACTATGGCTACACCTTC. Translating it yields CASSRGVGAPNYGYTF.

This clone occurred a few times. This chain connects TRBV10-1 to TRBJ2-3; tentatively, D is TRBD1 (5 bases). V was cut by 5 bases and J by 6 bases, with 15 bases left in between. This CDR3 comprises 14 residues. Germline values: CDR1 WNHNN, CDR2 SYGVQD (reference sequence). DNA of the CDR3: TGCGCCAGCAGTAGGACACCTGACGGGGATACGCAGTATTTT. Translated, it gives CASSRTPDGDTQYF.

The V and J genes are TRBV28 and TRBJ2-1, with a possible D match to TRBD2 (5 bases). CDR1 MDHEN and CDR2 SYDVKM come from the germline V gene. The CDR3 totals 15 residues. V was trimmed by 5 bases and J by 6 bases, leaving 17 bases between them. CDR3 protein: CASSTSSPILNEQFF. CDR3 nucleotides: TGTGCCAGCAGTACCTCTAGCCCTATACTCAATGAGCAGTTCTTC.

The chain combines TRBV6-5 with TRBJ2-1; 7 nucleotides align to TRBD2. The CDR3 runs 15 residues. Trimming cost V 10 bases and J 10 bases; bases outside gene matches: 19. Per the germline V gene, CDR1 is MNHEY and CDR2 is SVGAGI. The CDR3 region is CATRSGGGRGGEQFF. DNA for the CDR3: TGTGCCACCAGGAGTGGGGGGGGAAGAGGTGGAGAGCAGTTCTTC.

The chain recombines TRBV6-1 with TRBJ2-3; the D gene is possibly TRBD1 (5 bases). Trimming pared 3 bases from V and 4 bases from J, leaving 5 bases between. The CDR3 is made up of 12 amino acids. CDR1 and CDR2 from the germline V gene are MNHNS and SASEGT. DNA for the CDR3: TGTGCCAGCAGTGACAGGGCAGATACGCAGTATTTT. Amino acid sequence: CASSDRADTQYF.

The chain carries TRBV7-8 and TRBJ1-3; a possible D gene is TRBD1 (5 bases). CDR3 length: 16 amino acids. Germline CDR1 reads SGHVS; CDR2 reads FQNEAQ. V was trimmed by 3 bases and J by 4 bases, leaving 16 bases between them. CDR3 in amino acids: CASSFMAGPGGNTIYF. CDR3 nucleotides: TGTGCCAGCAGCTTTATGGCGGGGCCTGGAGGAAACACCATATATTTT.

This chain joins TRBV5-1 and TRBJ1-2, with D maybe TRBD1 (6 bases). Trimming stripped 0 bases from V and 4 bases from J, with 16 bases between. The CDR3 has 16 residues. Germline assignment: CDR1 SGHRS and CDR2 YFSETQ. Here the CDR3 reads CASSLADRADSYGYTF. DNA for the CDR3: TGCGCCAGCAGCTTGGCGGACAGAGCCGATTCCTATGGCTACACCTTC.

The chain carries TRBV28 and TRBJ2-3, with 13 bases that match TRBD2. Per germline, CDR1 MDHEN and CDR2 SYDVKM. CDR3 size: 17 residues. Unmatched junction bases numbered 3, after V lost 3 bases and J lost 0 bases. The chain's CDR3 is CASSLGLAGTSTDTQYF. DNA of the CDR3: TGTGCCAGCAGTTTGGGACTAGCGGGGACTAGCACAGATACGCAGTATTTT. The entire variable domain, with the rest obtained from reference TRBV28 and TRBJ2-3, is as follows: DVKVTQSSRYLVKRTGEKVFLECVQDMDHENMFWYRQDPGLGLRLIYFSYDVKMKEKGDIPEGYSVSREKKERFSLILESASTNQTSMYLCASSLGLAGTSTDTQYFGPGTRLTVL.

The chain joins TRBV7-2 to TRBJ2-7; TRBD1 might be the D (6 bases). This CDR3 is built from 14 residues. V was clipped by 2 bases and J by 0 bases, with 8 bases between them. CDR1 SGHTA and CDR2 FQGNSA come from the germline V gene. Here the CDR3 reads CASSLQGNSYEQYF. The CDR3 nucleotides read TGTGCCAGCAGCTTACAGGGGAACTCCTACGAGCAGTACTTC. The full variable domain, with the rest looked up from reference TRBV7-2 and TRBJ2-7, is GAGVSQSPSNKVTEKGKDVELRCDPISGHTALYWYRQSLGQGLEFLIYFQGNSAPDKSGLPSDRFSAERTGGSVSTLTIQRTQQEDSAVYLCASSLQGNSYEQYFGPGTRLTVT.